Following are 15 T cell receptor beta chains from one sample sequenced in a study of T-cell memory formation after mild COVID-19. TCRdb analysed the 5' RACE reads with MiXCR anew, one entry per CDR3 protein. The data show hundreds of thousands of distinct CDR3 sequences, over 20% seen once. The sequencing input was PBMCs or a T cell subset sorted from them (not recorded which). All receptors come from an adult woman who had mild COVID-19 (a few samples of this study predate the infection). Cell type and time point are not known.

V is TRBV6-1 and J is TRBJ1-2; D not certain. This CDR3 contains 13 residues. V lost 1 base and J 4 bases, leaving 7 bases between the germline ends. Germline values: CDR1 MNHNS, CDR2 SASEGT. The CDR3 sequence: CASSEVAGYGYTF. The DNA for the CDR3 is TGTGCCAGCAGTGAAGTGGCAGGCTATGGCTACACCTTC.

This clonotype was counted many times. The chain is built from TRBV19 and TRBJ2-3; no clear D. The CDR3 consists of 15 residues. V dropped 3 bases and J dropped 6 bases, with 16 bases sitting between them. Germline CDR1 and CDR2: LNHDA and SQIVND (reference sequence). In nucleotides, the CDR3 is TGTGCCAGTAGTATGTTACAGTCCCAGGTGGATACGCAGTATTTT. Translated, it gives CASSMLQSQVDTQYF.

The rearrangement links TRBV7-6 to TRBJ2-3; 10 nucleotides align to TRBD2. V shed 4 bases, J shed 2 bases, and the junction held 9 bases outside the gene matches. The CDR3 sequence is 17 residues long. Germline V gives CDR1 SGHVS, CDR2 FNYEAQ. Here the CDR3 reads CASSSGRTSGNTDTQYF. DNA of the CDR3: TGTGCCAGCAGCTCCGGTAGGACTAGCGGAAACACAGATACGCAGTATTTT.

This clonotype appeared once. The chain combines TRBV6-5 with TRBJ1-1, with D unclear. The CDR3 runs 13 residues. Germline CDR1 and CDR2: MNHEY and SVGAGI. V dropped 6 bases and J dropped 10 bases, with 18 bases sitting between them. The CDR3 is CASRDPGVGRAFF. The DNA of the CDR3 is TGTGCCAGCAGGGACCCTGGTGTTGGTCGAGCTTTCTTT.

This clonotype was recorded a few times. The chain has TRBV19 and TRBJ2-1; D is perhaps TRBD1 or TRBD2 (5 bases each). V was pared by 7 bases and J by 7 bases, with 17 bases between. Germline lookup yields CDR1 LNHDA and CDR2 SQIVND (reference sequence). The CDR3 is 14 amino acids. The CDR3 is CASTEFGAENEQFF. The CDR3 bases are TGTGCCAGTACAGAATTCGGGGCGGAAAATGAGCAGTTCTTC.

The sample holds a few counts of this clonotype. The chain is built from TRBV12-3 or TRBV12-4 and TRBJ2-3; possible D gene TRBD2, 6 bases. The CDR3 covers 16 residues. The V end was cut by 7 bases, the J end by 2 bases, with 19 bases between. The CDR3 nucleotides are TGTGCCAGCACCCAACTGGCGGGGCCGACCACAGATACGCAGTATTTT. Translated, it gives CASTQLAGPTTDTQYF.

This chain links TRBV20-1 with TRBJ1-5; TRBD1 agrees at 9 bases. The length of the CDR3 is 14 residues. The germline V gene encodes CDR1 DFQATT and CDR2 SNEGSKA (reference sequence). V gave up 5 bases and J gave up 2 bases; unmatched junction bases: 4. The CDR3 nucleotides are TGCAGTGCTCCGGACAGGGGACGCAATCAGCCCCAGCATTTT. It encodes CSAPDRGRNQPQHF.

The J gene is TRBJ2-1, the V gene TRBV29-1; no definite D call. V lost 5 bases, J lost 1 base, and 9 bases lay in between. Looked up from germline, CDR1 is SQVTM and CDR2 is ANQGSEA. This CDR3 has 13 amino acids. CDR3 DNA: TGCAGCGTTTCCGGGCCATCCTACAATGAGCAGTTCTTC. Protein: CSVSGPSYNEQFF.

This clonotype was observed a few times. CDR3 in amino acids: CASSLERGSGNTIYF. The CDR3 DNA reads TGCGCCAGCAGCTTGGAGAGAGGGTCTGGAAACACCATATATTTT. The gene calls are TRBV5-1 and TRBJ1-3, with unresolved D. Trimming left V 0 bases short and J 1 base short, with 8 bases between. Looked up from germline, CDR1 is SGHRS and CDR2 is YFSETQ. The CDR3 totals 15 residues.

The rearrangement joins TRBV18 to TRBJ1-1; maybe TRBD1 (6 bases). The CDR3 is 14 residues long. CDR1 is KGHSH and CDR2 is LQKENI in the germline V gene. Trimming shortened V by 3 bases and J by 0 bases, and 8 bases separated the two germline ends. For the CDR3, the DNA is TGTGCCAGCTCACCGGGGGCTATGAACACTGAAGCTTTCTTT. Its translation is CASSPGAMNTEAFF.

This chain uses TRBV7-8 with TRBJ1-1; TRBD1 agrees at 9 bases. The CDR3 contains 15 residues. The V gene end was trimmed by 5 bases and the J gene end by 5 bases; junction bases not matched to a gene: 9. Germline-derived CDR1 and CDR2 are SGHVS and FQNEAQ. The CDR3: CASSTWDRVRTEAFF. CDR3 in DNA: TGTGCCAGCAGCACCTGGGACAGGGTGCGAACTGAAGCTTTCTTT. Based on the CDR3 plus reference TRBV7-8 and TRBJ1-1, the full variable domain is GAGVSQSPRYKVAKRGQDVALRCDPISGHVSLFWYQQALGQGPEFLTYFQNEAQLDKSGLPSDRFFAERPEGSVSTLKIQRTQQEDSAVYLCASSTWDRVRTEAFFGQGTRLTVV.

This chain links TRBV2 with TRBJ2-7; no definite D call. V shed 8 bases and J shed 3 bases, with 5 bases lying between them. The CDR3 length is 10 residues. Germline V gives CDR1 SNHLY, CDR2 FYNNEI. The CDR3: CASSYYEQYF. DNA of the CDR3: TGTGCCAGCTCCTACTACGAGCAGTACTTC. Drawing the rest from reference TRBV2 and TRBJ2-7, the complete variable domain is EPEVTQTPSHQVTQMGQEVILRCVPISNHLYFYWYRQILGQKVEFLVSFYNNEISEKSEIFDDQFSVERPDGSNFTLKIRSTKLEDSAMYFCASSYYEQYFGPGTRLTVT.

V is TRBV5-1 and J is TRBJ2-3; 11 nucleotides line up with TRBD1. Germline-derived CDR1 and CDR2 are SGHRS and YFSETQ. The length of the CDR3 is 15 residues. The J segment lost 6 bases and the V segment lost 3 bases, leaving 6 bases of the junction unmatched. The CDR3 sequence is CASSSSGTGGDTQYF. The CDR3 DNA reads TGCGCCAGCAGCTCCTCCGGGACAGGGGGGGATACGCAGTATTTT.

V is TRBV6-2 or TRBV6-3 and J is TRBJ1-6; a possible D gene is TRBD1 (5 bases). The CDR3 consists of 14 residues. The V end lost 6 bases, the J end lost 8 bases, and 14 bases lay between the germline ends. The germline V gene has CDR1 MNHEY and CDR2 SVGEGT. The CDR3 nucleotides read TGTGCCAGCAGGCCCGTGGGGCTTTATTCACCCCTCCACTTT. It translates to CASRPVGLYSPLHF.

This clonotype appeared a few times. This sequence joins TRBV20-1 and TRBJ2-3; 10 bases map to TRBD1. This CDR3 is 14 amino acids long. With V trimmed by 6 bases and J by 1 base, 4 bases remained unmatched. The germline CDR1 and CDR2 sequences are DFQATT and SNEGSKA (reference sequence). The CDR3 loop is CSADGTGGTDTQYF. The CDR3 region has the DNA TGCAGTGCCGACGGGACAGGGGGCACAGATACGCAGTATTTT.